This TCR beta chain was recovered during a study of cytomegalovirus exposure and HLA in healthy donors. General study findings and limits: When analyzed later, a missense DCLRE1C variant was found to be linked to TCR beta V- and J-gene trimming.

Germline V gene data show CDR1 as SNHLY and CDR2 as FYNNEI. Deletions cut 7 bases from V and 6 bases from J, with 12 bases between. The CDR3 consists of 13 residues. With 60 Vbeta and 13 Jbeta primers, the PCR was carried out. Authors' data handling: Some 11 million of the roughly 77 million unique TCR beta chains counted in a later analysis were shared. Sequencing used immunoSEQ multiplex PCR; TCRdb keeps in-frame clones, though not all of them. Clonal size and the V and J genes are those of that table, whereas D and trimming came from the DNA. The sample shows 70,000 to 75,000 clones, 55% to 75% of them seen only once. This clone appeared a single time. The antigen remains unidentified.

This clonotype was sampled from a woman in her forties in good health and CMV-seropositive. The source material was PBMCs. The genes are TRBV2 and TRBJ1-4; D remains unclear. The CDR3 DNA reads as TGTGCCAGCACTACCTGGGGAGATGAAAAACTGTTTTTT. Amino acids: CASTTWGDEKLFF.